These T cell receptor beta chains were read from a single sample in a study of T cell repertoires in cytomegalovirus infection. Each CDR3 protein gets one entry after TCRdb re-called the reads with MiXCR. Of around 800,000 distinct CDR3 sequences in the sample, over 25% are singletons; the top ten hold around 11%. Their target antigens are unknown. The material was cultured CD8+ T cells from PBMCs, obtained from culture after CMV antigen stimulation. The receptor source for this set is a human donor in good health (CMV status not recorded). Some clones in this sample may be carry-over from other donors' samples. The CDR3 runs from the conserved cysteine through the conserved F or W. The D gene is left open where the match is weak. Clone size is given for some rows only: seen once, a few or many times, or a class if the clone is expanded.

J gene,clone size,V gene,D gene,CDR3 protein,CDR3 DNA
TRBJ2-7,few,TRBV4-1,.,CASSQEGTGRHVSYEQYF,TGCGCCAGCAGCCAAGAGGGAACCGGACGGCACGTCTCCTACGAGCAGTACTTC
TRBJ1-1,.,TRBV27,.,CASRSQAGEAFF,TGTGCCAGCAGGTCCCAAGCGGGGGAAGCTTTCTTT
TRBJ2-1,.,TRBV5-1,.,CASIFAEGALNEQFF,TGCGCCAGCATCTTTGCGGAGGGGGCGCTTAATGAGCAGTTCTTC
TRBJ2-3,few,TRBV12-3/TRBV12-4,.,CASSLRTPGADTQYF,TGTGCCAGCAGTTTAAGGACCCCCGGGGCAGATACGCAGTATTTT
TRBJ2-2,many,TRBV2,TRBD1,CASKQDRGRTGELFF,TGTGCCAGCAAACAGGACAGGGGGCGAACCGGGGAGCTGTTTTTT
TRBJ2-1,.,TRBV11-2,.,CVSSLMAGYNEQFF,TGTGTCAGCAGCTTAATGGCAGGTTACAATGAGCAGTTCTTC
TRBJ2-5,.,TRBV7-6,.,CASSLSKDVQETQYF,TGTGCCAGCAGCTTAAGTAAGGATGTTCAAGAGACCCAGTACTTC
TRBJ1-5,many,TRBV12-3/TRBV12-4,.,CASSKAANQPQHF,TGTGCCAGCAGTAAGGCAGCAAATCAGCCCCAGCATTTT
TRBJ2-3,.,TRBV27,TRBD2,CASRLQSGATDTQYF,TGTGCCAGCAGGCTTCAAAGCGGGGCCACAGATACGCAGTATTTT
TRBJ2-3,few,TRBV2,.,CASSPGSLLITDTQYF,TGTGCCAGCAGCCCAGGGTCCCTGCTGATCACAGATACGCAGTATTTT
TRBJ2-3,few,TRBV7-2,.,CASSLGLRAGTDTQYF,.
TRBJ2-1,many,TRBV7-6,TRBD1,CASSNRGNYNEQFF,TGTGCCAGCAGTAACAGGGGAAATTACAATGAGCAGTTCTTC
TRBJ2-2,.,TRBV28,.,CASSTRDLPGGELFF,TGTGCCAGCAGTACCCGGGATCTGCCGGGCGGGGAGCTGTTTTTT
TRBJ2-1,.,TRBV2,.,CASRYIYNEQFF,TGTGCCAGCCGTTATATCTACAATGAGCAGTTCTTC
TRBJ2-1,few,TRBV12-3/TRBV12-4,.,CASSLGTPSYNEQFF,TGTGCCAGCAGCCTAGGGACTCCCTCCTACAATGAGCAGTTCTTC
TRBJ1-2,.,TRBV9,TRBD1,CASSATGGFYGYTF,TGTGCCAGCAGCGCGACAGGGGGCTTTTATGGCTACACCTTC
TRBJ2-1,.,TRBV19,.,CASTAGAEQFF,TGTGCCAGTACGGCGGGGGCTGAGCAGTTCTTC
TRBJ1-4,.,TRBV10-3,.,CAISESTNEKLFF,TGTGCCATCAGTGAGTCGACTAATGAAAAACTGTTTTTT
TRBJ1-1,.,TRBV27,.,CASSSRPDEAFF,TGTGCCAGCAGTTCACGACCAGATGAAGCTTTCTTT
TRBJ1-1,.,TRBV9,.,CASTYRVTSTEAFF,TGTGCCAGCACCTACAGGGTTACGAGCACTGAAGCTTTCTTT
TRBJ2-2,few,TRBV4-3,TRBD1,CASSHYTGGRGTGELFF,TGCGCCAGCAGCCATTATACAGGGGGCCGTGGCACCGGGGAGCTGTTTTTT
TRBJ2-3,.,TRBV6-5,.,CASSYIRTDYTDTQYF,TGTGCCAGCAGTTACATTCGGACCGATTACACAGATACGCAGTATTTT
TRBJ1-4,few,TRBV12-3/TRBV12-4,.,CASSFGAGGVVEKLFF,TGTGCCAGCAGTTTCGGGGCGGGGGGGGTGGTAGAAAAACTGTTTTTT
TRBJ2-3,once,TRBV4-3,TRBD2,CTSSQGPGWREDTQYF,TGCACCAGCAGCCAAGGCCCCGGTTGGCGGGAGGATACGCAGTATTTT
TRBJ2-1,many,TRBV7-6,TRBD2,CASSPLAGGYNEQFF,TGTGCCAGCAGCCCACTAGCGGGGGGGTACAATGAGCAGTTCTTC
TRBJ2-3,.,TRBV7-9,TRBD2,CASSLIGLAEDTQYF,TGTGCCAGCAGCTTAATCGGACTAGCGGAAGATACGCAGTATTTT
TRBJ2-2,.,TRBV19,.,CASSMGWGLFF,TGTGCCAGTAGTATGGGATGGGGGCTGTTTTTT
TRBJ2-3,.,TRBV5-8,.,CASSLGYDTDTQYF,TGTGCCAGCAGCTTGGGGTACGACACAGATACGCAGTATTTT
TRBJ1-1,.,TRBV2,.,CASTPDLGNTEAFF,TGTGCCAGCACCCCGGACTTAGGAAACACTGAAGCTTTCTTT
TRBJ2-1,few,TRBV19,TRBD1,CASSKTGTGYNEQFF,TGTGCCAGTAGTAAGACCGGGACAGGTTACAATGAGCAGTTCTTC
TRBJ2-7,few,TRBV10-1,.,CASSPKGLPYEQYF,TGCGCCAGCAGTCCCAAGGGACTTCCCTACGAGCAGTACTTC
TRBJ1-2,few,TRBV19,.,CASSPRREITYGYTF,TGTGCCAGTAGTCCACGACGCGAAATCACCTATGGCTACACCTTC
TRBJ2-3,.,TRBV5-6,.,CASSWRSTDTQYF,TGTGCCAGCAGCTGGAGGAGCACAGATACGCAGTATTTT
TRBJ2-2,once,TRBV2,TRBD1,CASGGQGLDTGELFF,TGTGCCAGCGGAGGACAGGGCCTAGACACCGGGGAGCTGTTTTTT
TRBJ1-4,few,TRBV2,.,CASSEGGDLGEKLFF,TGTGCCAGCAGTGAGGGGGGGGATCTTGGTGAAAAACTGTTTTTT
TRBJ2-2,many,TRBV7-6,TRBD2,CASSFLALAGGQGELFF,TGTGCCAGCAGCTTCCTCGCTCTAGCGGGGGGGCAAGGGGAGCTGTTTTTT
TRBJ1-6,.,TRBV10-3,TRBD1,CAISEDRDPNSPLHF,TGTGCCATCAGTGAGGACAGGGATCCCAATTCACCCCTCCACTTT
TRBJ2-4,.,TRBV27,.,CASYTWGDIQYF,TGTGCCAGCTACACATGGGGGGACATTCAGTACTTC
TRBJ1-1,.,TRBV6-2/TRBV6-3,.,CASSYSKGRDTEAFF,TGTGCCAGCAGTTACTCGAAGGGAAGAGACACTGAAGCTTTCTTT
TRBJ1-6,many,TRBV7-2,TRBD1,CASSYRDRARNSPLHF,TGTGCCAGCAGCTACCGGGACAGGGCGCGTAATTCACCCCTCCACTTT
TRBJ1-3,few,TRBV9,.,CASSAVGRNTIYF,TGTGCCAGCAGCGCCGTGGGGAGAAACACCATATATTTT
TRBJ1-1,few,TRBV6-2/TRBV6-3,.,CASSKGRLDTEAFF,TGTGCCAGCAGTAAGGGCCGGTTGGACACTGAAGCTTTCTTT
TRBJ1-5,.,TRBV7-9,.,CASSPGTGGNGPQHF,TGTGCCAGCAGCCCCGGGACTGGGGGAAATGGGCCCCAGCATTTT
TRBJ1-1,few,TRBV7-9,TRBD1,CASRHGQGGTEAFF,TGTGCCAGCAGACATGGACAGGGGGGCACTGAAGCTTTCTTT
TRBJ1-6,.,TRBV5-1,.,CASSARDISGNSPLHF,TGCGCCAGCAGCGCCCGGGACATTAGTGGGAATTCACCCCTCCACTTT
TRBJ2-7,few,TRBV7-6,.,CASSLFQDEQYF,TGTGCCAGCAGCTTATTTCAGGACGAGCAGTACTTC